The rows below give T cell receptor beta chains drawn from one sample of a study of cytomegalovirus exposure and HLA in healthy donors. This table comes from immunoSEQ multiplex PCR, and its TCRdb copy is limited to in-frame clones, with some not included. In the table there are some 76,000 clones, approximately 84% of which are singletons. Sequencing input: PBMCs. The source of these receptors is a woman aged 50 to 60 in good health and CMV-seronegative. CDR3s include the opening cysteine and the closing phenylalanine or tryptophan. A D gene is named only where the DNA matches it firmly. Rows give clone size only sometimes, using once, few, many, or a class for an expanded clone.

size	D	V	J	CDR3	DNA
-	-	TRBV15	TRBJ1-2	CATSVTGSGYTF	TGTGCCACCAGCGTAACAGGGAGTGGCTACACCTTC
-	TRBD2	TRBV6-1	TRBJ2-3	CASSELHTGTSGSSADTQYF	TGTGCCAGCAGTGAACTACATACCGGGACTAGCGGGAGTTCGGCAGATACGCAGTATTTT
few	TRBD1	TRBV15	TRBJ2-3	CATDPGQGSTDTQYF	TGTGCCACGGATCCCGGACAGGGGAGCACAGATACGCAGTATTTT
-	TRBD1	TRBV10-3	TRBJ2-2	CAISESWDRGLTGELFF	TGTGCCATCAGTGAGTCATGGGACAGGGGGCTAACCGGGGAGCTGTTTTTT
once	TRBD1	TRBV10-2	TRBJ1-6	CASNSGQGNSPLHF	TGCGCCAGCAATTCGGGACAGGGTAATTCACCCCTCCACTTT
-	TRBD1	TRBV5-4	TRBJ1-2	CASSWDRSNYGYTF	TGTGCCAGCAGTTGGGACAGAAGTAACTATGGCTACACCTTC
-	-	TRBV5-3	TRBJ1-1	CARSLTPPWTATTNTEAFF	TGTGCCAGAAGCTTGACCCCGCCCTGGACAGCAACAACTAACACTGAAGCTTTCTTT
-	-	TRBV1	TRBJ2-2	CTSKWTSGSGELFF	TGCACCAGCAAGTGGACTAGCGGGTCCGGGGAGCTGTTTTTT
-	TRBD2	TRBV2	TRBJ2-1	CATRLAGGPNEQFF	TGTGCCACCAGACTAGCGGGAGGGCCTAATGAGCAGTTCTTC
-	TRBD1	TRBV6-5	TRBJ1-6	CASRPTGMNNSPLHF	TGTGCCAGCAGACCGACAGGGATGAATAATTCACCCCTCCACTTT
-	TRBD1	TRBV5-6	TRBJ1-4	CASSTYRDRINEKLFF	TGTGCCAGCAGCACTTACCGGGACAGGATTAATGAAAAACTGTTTTTT
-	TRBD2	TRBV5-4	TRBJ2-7	CASSLGTSGTYEQYF	TGTGCCAGCAGCTTGGGGACTAGCGGGACCTACGAGCAGTACTTC
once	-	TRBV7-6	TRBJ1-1	CASSLAQGNTEAFF	TGTGCCAGCAGCTTAGCCCAGGGGAACACTGAAGCTTTCTTT
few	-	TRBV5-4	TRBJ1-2	CASSLGGTGGGYGYTF	TGTGCCAGCAGTCTAGGGGGTACCGGGGGGGGCTATGGCTACACCTTC
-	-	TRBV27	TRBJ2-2	CASSAMTGTGELFF	TGTGCCAGCAGTGCCATGACAGGGACTGGGGAGCTGTTTTTT
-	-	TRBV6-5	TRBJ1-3	CASSPTGFGNTIYF	TGTGCCAGCAGCCCAACAGGTTTCGGAAACACCATATATTTT
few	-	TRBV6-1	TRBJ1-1	CASSGEWDTEAFF	TGTGCCAGCAGCGGGGAGTGGGACACTGAAGCTTTCTTT
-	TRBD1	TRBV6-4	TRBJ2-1	CASSRDRHNEQFF	TGTGCCAGCAGTCGGGACAGGCACAATGAGCAGTTCTTC
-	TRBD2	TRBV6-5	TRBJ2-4	CASSPPRGGKNIQYF	TGTGCCAGCAGTCCCCCTCGCGGGGGCAAAAACATTCAGTACTTC
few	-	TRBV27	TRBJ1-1	CASSLSGVLMNTEAFF	TGTGCCAGCAGTTTATCAGGGGTACTGATGAACACTGAAGCTTTCTTT
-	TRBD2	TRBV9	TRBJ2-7	CASSVDGGRGDEQYF	TGTGCCAGCAGCGTAGATGGCGGGAGAGGGGACGAGCAGTACTTC
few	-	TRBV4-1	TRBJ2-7	CASSQDASSPMYEQYF	TGCGCCAGCAGCCAAGATGCCTCTAGCCCGATGTACGAGCAGTACTTC
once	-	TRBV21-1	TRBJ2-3	CASSKRTSGTVTQYF	TGTGCCAGCAGCAAAAGGACTAGCGGGACTGTTACGCAGTATTTT
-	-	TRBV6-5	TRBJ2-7	CASSYSRGLSYEQYF	TGTGCCAGCAGTTACTCGAGAGGGCTCTCCTACGAGCAGTACTTC
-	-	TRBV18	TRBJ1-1	CASSPQGRDTEAFF	TGTGCCAGCTCACCTCAGGGGAGGGACACTGAAGCTTTCTTT
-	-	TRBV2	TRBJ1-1	CASRDSRGPTEAFF	TGTGCCAGCAGGGACTCCCGAGGTCCCACTGAAGCTTTCTTT
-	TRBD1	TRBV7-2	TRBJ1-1	CASSLRTGNTEAFF	TGTGCCAGCAGCTTACGGACAGGGAACACTGAAGCTTTCTTT
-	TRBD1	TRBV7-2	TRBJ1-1	CASSLVITGGTEAFF	TGTGCCAGCAGCTTAGTTATAACAGGGGGCACTGAAGCTTTCTTT
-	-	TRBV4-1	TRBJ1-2	CASSPPLGGEGYTF	TGCGCCAGCAGCCCCCCCCTGGGGGGGGAAGGCTACACCTTC
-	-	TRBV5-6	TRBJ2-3	CASSLEGDTQYF	TGTGCCAGCAGCTTGGAGGGGGATACGCAGTATTTT